This T cell receptor beta chain was identified during a study of shared clonotypes between healthy human individuals. Study-wide context: Plates per donor: three CD4 naive, three CD4 memory, two CD8 naive, one CD8 memory.

Original methodology: Junction-only sequences produced by ImmunoSEQ had no quality scores, so filtering differed. TCRdb's table, derived via immunoSEQ multiplex PCR, lists solely in-frame clones and lacks some. That table furnishes V, J and clone size, whereas the DNA furnished D and trimming. The table lists millions of clones, 90% to 95% of them singletons, with 0.13% to 0.15% in the top ten. A CD45RA+ naive subset and a CD45RA-negative memory subset were split from CD4+ cells. Comments on this clone: This sample also contains other DNA sequences that code for the same CDR3.

The CDR3 has 14 amino acids. The V and J ends lost 0 bases and 1 base respectively, with 7 bases between them. Germline V gene data show CDR1 as SGDLS and CDR2 as YYNGEE. The sample was naive CD4+ T cells sorted from blood. Subset in this sample: CD45RA+ positively selected. The V and J genes are TRBV9 and TRBJ1-1; D is undetermined. This clonotype originated in a man younger than 30 in good health. The CDR3 region is CASSVGTANTEAFF. CDR3 sequence (DNA): TGTGCCAGCAGCGTAGGGACGGCGAACACTGAAGCTTTCTTT.